The 2 T cell receptor beta chains below were found in one sample sequenced in a study of T cell responses to AZD1222 COVID-19 vaccine. Only in-frame clones appear in the TCRdb table, and some are missing; sequencing was by immunoSEQ multiplex PCR. The table includes 100,000 to 150,000 clones, roughly 90% detected once. The sample here was peripheral blood, taken on day 0 of AZD1222 vaccination. Source of these receptors: an adult in good health.

V is TRBV19 and J is TRBJ2-5; D might be TRBD2 (6 bases). CDR1 and CDR2 from the germline V gene are LNHDA and SQIVND (reference sequence). The ends were cut back, 5 bases at V and 5 bases at J, with 15 bases in the middle. The CDR3 spans 14 residues. The CDR3 is CASSAFGSTETQYF. CDR3 DNA: TGTGCCAGTAGTGCCTTCGGGAGTACGGAGACCCAGTACTTC.

In its sample, this clone ranks as medium-sized. The gene calls are TRBV6-1 and TRBJ2-7, with 11 bases lining up with TRBD2. V lost 2 bases, J lost 0 bases, and 0 bases stayed unmatched. The V gene's germline CDR1 is MNHNS and CDR2 SASEGT. The CDR3 sequence is 15 residues long. CDR3 protein: CASSELAGGSYEQYF. The CDR3 coding sequence is TGTGCCAGCAGTGAACTAGCGGGAGGCTCCTACGAGCAGTACTTC.